Presented here are 10 T cell receptor beta chains from one specimen sequenced in a study of brain T cells in children with intractable seizures. Time point indicated: blood from clinic visit 5 months post-surgery; TSC patient then seizure free. Assay: immunoSEQ multiplex PCR; the TCRdb copy retains only in-frame clones and omits some. In the table there are about 340,000 clones, over 90% of which are singletons. The sample here was peripheral blood, taken roughly 5 months after surgery. Every receptor here comes from a boy under three years old with tuberous sclerosis and intractable seizures.

V usage is TRBV5-1 and J usage is TRBJ2-1; D might be TRBD1 or TRBD2, each matching 5 bases. V lost 6 bases, J lost 2 bases, and 18 bases lay in between. The CDR3 contains 16 residues. Germline values: CDR1 SGHRS, CDR2 YFSETQ. The CDR3 spells CASNPTPRGAYNEQFF. The CDR3 DNA reads as TGCGCCAGCAATCCCACCCCGAGGGGCGCCTACAATGAGCAGTTCTTC.

CDR3 region: CASSPLLAGLPYEQYF. CDR3 DNA: TGCGCCAGCAGCCCCCTCCTAGCGGGCCTCCCCTACGAGCAGTACTTC. This chain links TRBV4-1 with TRBJ2-7; 8 nucleotides align to TRBD2. Trimming removed 4 bases from V and 2 bases from J; junction bases left unmatched: 10. Germline CDR1 reads MGHRA; CDR2 reads YSYEKL. This CDR3 region has 16 residues.

The chain joins TRBV5-8 to TRBJ1-6; 8 nucleotides align to TRBD1. Germline V gene data show CDR1 as SGHTS and CDR2 as YDEGEE. The CDR3 length is 14 residues. J was trimmed by 9 bases and V by 5 bases; bases with no gene match: 7. In DNA form, the CDR3 reads TGTGCCAGCAGATTACAGGGGGTTAGTTCACCCCTCCACTTT. This sequence encodes CASRLQGVSSPLHF.

This clone showed up just once. Here the CDR3 DNA reads TGTGCCAGCTCGCCGGGAAAGGGACAATTAGCCAAAAACATTCAGTACTTC. This translates into CASSPGKGQLAKNIQYF. V is TRBV27 and J is TRBJ2-4, with TRBD1 as a possible D gene (6 bases). V was clipped by 8 bases and J by 0 bases, with 20 bases between them. CDR1 is MNHEY and CDR2 is SMNVEV in the germline V gene (reference sequence). The CDR3 has 17 residues.

This chain joins TRBV6-6 and TRBJ1-2; no definite D call. Germline CDR1 and CDR2: MNHNY and SVGAGI (reference sequence). With 5 bases removed from V and 6 bases from J, the gap between germline ends came to 31 bases. CDR3 size: 19 residues. CDR3: CASSQAIRKPRPRWNGYTF. The DNA of the CDR3 is TGTGCCAGCAGTCAGGCCATTCGAAAACCTAGACCTCGATGGAATGGCTACACCTTC.

This chain connects TRBV6-1 to TRBJ2-7; weak D call: TRBD2 (6 bases). Trimming shortened V by 2 bases and J by 0 bases, and 11 bases separated the two germline ends. The length of the CDR3 is 15 residues. The germline V gene encodes CDR1 MNHNS and CDR2 SASEGT. The CDR3 coding sequence is TGTGCCAGCAGTGAACCTGTCGGGAGCTCCTACGAGCAGTACTTC. It specifies CASSEPVGSSYEQYF.

As regards this clone: Different DNA sequences within this sample yield the same CDR3. The chain couples TRBV7-9 to TRBJ2-5; D remains unclear. Trimming pared 2 bases from V and 2 bases from J, leaving 0 bases between. In germline, CDR1 is SEHNR, CDR2 FQNEAQ (reference sequence). The CDR3 has 11 residues. DNA for the CDR3: TGTGCCAGCAGCTTACAAGAGACCCAGTACTTC. Translation: CASSLQETQYF.

This clone showed up just a few times. This specimen includes other DNA sequences encoding the same CDR3. The rearrangement joins TRBV5-4 to TRBJ1-6, with D maybe TRBD1 (5 bases). CDR3 size: 14 residues. Germline V gene data show CDR1 as SGHNT and CDR2 as YYREEE (reference sequence). With 0 bases removed from V and 4 bases from J, the gap between germline ends came to 5 bases. In nucleotides, the CDR3 is TGTGCCAGCAGCTTGGGACAGTATAATTCACCCCTCCACTTT. This encodes CASSLGQYNSPLHF.

CDR3 sequence: CASSVGREGPYNEQFF. Here the CDR3 DNA reads TGTGCCAGCAGTGTTGGACGGGAGGGCCCCTACAATGAGCAGTTCTTC. The chain combines TRBV6-1 with TRBJ2-1; 8 bases map to TRBD2. This CDR3 has 16 residues. Germline V gene sequence: CDR1 MNHNS, CDR2 SASEGT. V was pared by 4 bases and J by 2 bases, with 7 bases of the junction left unmatched.

The rearrangement links TRBV7-3 to TRBJ1-1, with D maybe TRBD1 (6 bases). The ends were cut back, 4 bases at V and 0 bases at J, with 21 bases in the middle. This CDR3 is built from 18 residues. In germline, CDR1 is SGHTA, CDR2 FQGTGA. The CDR3 is CASSSPSYRDPVNTEAFF. The CDR3 DNA follows: TGTGCCAGCAGCTCCCCTTCGTACAGGGATCCGGTGAACACTGAAGCTTTCTTT.